Following are 26 T cell receptor beta chains from one sample sequenced in a study of regulatory T cells in long-lasting Graves disease. Time point indicated: newly diagnosed GD, antithyroid drugs for less than 3 months. RNA from PBMCs was the source of the TCR library. HTBI primers from iRepertoire and Arm-PCR of CDR3 regions yielded the TCR beta libraries. TCRdb used MiXCR to reprocess the multiplex PCR reads, holding one entry per CDR3 protein. The table lists fewer than 650,000 distinct CDR3 sequences, about 16% of them singletons. The data also belong to a second study, concerning T cells in Graves' hyperthyroidism and ophthalmopathy.

The sequencing here drew on peripheral blood mononuclear cells (PBMCs), taken at new diagnosis, from a patient treated with antithyroid drugs. The source of these receptors is a woman in her twenties or thirties with Graves disease.

The V and J genes are TRBV6-2 or TRBV6-3 and TRBJ2-1, with a possible D match to TRBD2 (6 bases). With 2 bases removed from V and 2 bases from J, the gap between germline ends came to 16 bases. The CDR3 length is 17 residues. Per the germline V gene, CDR1 is MNHEY and CDR2 is SVGEGT. CDR3 in amino acids: CASSYAVRELTYNEQFF. CDR3 nucleotide sequence: TGTGCCAGCAGTTACGCTGTTCGGGAGCTCACCTACAATGAGCAGTTCTTC.

This clonotype was seen only a few times. The rearrangement links TRBV27 to TRBJ2-7, with 12 bases lining up with TRBD1. V lost 5 bases to trimming and J lost 2 bases; unmatched junction nucleotides: 13. The germline gives CDR1 MNHEY, CDR2 SMNVEV (reference sequence). This CDR3 is 18 amino acids long. This chain's CDR3 is CASSPPGTGGAGTYEQYF. In nucleotides, the CDR3 is TGTGCCAGCAGTCCCCCCGGGACAGGGGGCGCGGGCACCTACGAGCAGTACTTC.

The chain has TRBV7-9 and TRBJ2-1; 7 bases map to TRBD2. The CDR3 consists of 14 residues. With V trimmed by 1 base and J by 15 bases, 12 bases remained unmatched. The V gene's germline CDR1 is SEHNR and CDR2 FQNEAQ (reference sequence). The CDR3 spells CASSLGGTSEYPFF. DNA of the CDR3: TGTGCCAGCAGCTTAGGGGGAACTAGCGAGTACCCGTTCTTC. The variable domain in full, with the rest retrieved from reference TRBV7-9 and TRBJ2-1, is DTGVSQNPRHKITKRGQNVTFRCDPISEHNRLYWYRQTLGQGPEFLTYFQNEAQLEKSRLLSDRFSAERPKGSFSTLEIQRTEQGDSAMYLCASSLGGTSEYPFFGPGTRLTVL.

This clonotype has just a few counts. The CDR3 DNA follows: TGTGCCAGCAGTACCGAATCGGAGGTACAGACTGTCGAGCAGTTCTTC. This gives the protein CASSTESEVQTVEQFF. J is TRBJ2-1 and V is TRBV27; TRBD2 might be the D (5 bases). The V and J ends lost 5 bases and 10 bases respectively, with 24 bases between them. In germline, CDR1 is MNHEY, CDR2 SMNVEV (reference sequence). CDR3 length equals 16 residues.

This clonotype was counted many times. The rearrangement uses TRBV12-3 or TRBV12-4 and TRBJ1-5, with TRBD1 matching 8 bases. Trimming at V came to 5 bases and at J to 11 bases, leaving 5 bases not matched to a gene. CDR3 length: 12 residues. CDR3 region: CASSEGQGAQHF. CDR3 nucleotides: TGTGCCAGCAGTGAAGGACAGGGAGCCCAGCATTTT.

There are many counts of this clonotype. The rearrangement uses TRBV20-1 and TRBJ1-5; D unresolved. CDR3 length equals 13 residues. The V end lost 6 bases, the J end lost 1 base, and 10 bases lay between the germline ends. CDR1 and CDR2 from the germline V gene are DFQATT and SNEGSKA (reference sequence). The CDR3 coding sequence is TGCAGTGCCCCCATGGGGAGCAATCAGCCCCAGCATTTT. Its protein product is CSAPMGSNQPQHF.

Notes on this clonotype: A read error may produce the germline difference seen at one junction end. The chain employs TRBV5-1 and TRBJ1-1; 12 bases match TRBD1. The CDR3 length is 17 residues. Per germline, CDR1 SGHRS and CDR2 YFSETQ. This CDR3 reads CASSTQGQGALNTEAFF. The CDR3 coding sequence is TGTGCCAGCAGCACGCAGGGACAGGGGGCTTTGAACACTGAAGCTTTCTTT.

There are many counts of this clonotype. V is TRBV12-3 or TRBV12-4 and J is TRBJ2-2; no clear D. The CDR3 is 14 amino acids. V dropped 6 bases and J dropped 0 bases, with 8 bases sitting between them. CDR3 nucleotides: TGTGCCAGCAGCCCAATTCCGAACACCGGGGAGCTGTTTTTT. Protein: CASSPIPNTGELFF.

The chain couples TRBV15 to TRBJ1-4; possible D gene TRBD1, 5 bases. Germline CDR1 and CDR2: LNHNV and YYDKDF (reference sequence). Trimming took off 3 bases at V and 0 bases at J, with 11 bases between the two ends. The CDR3 spans 16 residues. The CDR3 spells CATSRSRGATNEKLFF. In nucleotides, the CDR3 is TGTGCCACCAGCAGGTCTAGGGGTGCAACTAATGAAAAACTGTTTTTT.

The chain has TRBV6-4 and TRBJ1-6; 8 bases map to TRBD1. V shed 8 bases and J 9 bases; nucleotides not matched to a gene: 9. CDR3 size: 14 residues. Germline CDR1 reads MRHNA; CDR2 reads SNTAGT. CDR3 amino acids: CASAPGTGVSPLHF. The CDR3 DNA reads as TGTGCCAGCGCACCCGGGACAGGAGTTTCACCCCTCCACTTT.

The CDR3 sequence is CASSVGVNTIYF. DNA for the CDR3: TGTGCCAGCAGCGTAGGGGTAAACACCATATATTTT. V is TRBV9 and J is TRBJ1-3, with D unclear. Germline CDR1 is SGDLS and CDR2 is YYNGEE. The CDR3 length is 12 residues. With 0 bases removed from V and 6 bases from J, the gap between germline ends came to 4 bases.

Note on this clonotype: A read error may explain this, as a much larger clone is one base away. The gene calls are TRBV28 and TRBJ2-6; tentatively, D is TRBD1 (5 bases). Germline assignment: CDR1 MDHEN and CDR2 SYDVKM. This CDR3 is 20 amino acids long. Trimming removed 3 bases from V and 0 bases from J, with 21 bases in between. This CDR3 reads CASSLYRLGRDRSGANVLTF. The CDR3 DNA reads TGTGCCAGCAGTTTGTATCGTCTGGGCAGGGATCGCTCTGGGGCCAACGTCCTGACTTTC.

This clonotype was seen a handful of times. V gene TRBV9 combines with J gene TRBJ2-7; 7 nucleotides match TRBD2. V lost 7 bases and J lost 7; bases outside the gene matches: 11. This CDR3 has 13 residues. Germline V lookup: CDR1 SGDLS, CDR2 YYNGEE. In DNA, the CDR3 is TGTGCCAGCGGTAAAGGGACTACAAAGGAGCAGTACTTC. Translation: CASGKGTTKEQYF.

This clonotype was seen repeatedly, ten times or more. This rearrangement joins TRBV28 to TRBJ2-7; TRBD1 matches at 8 bases. The CDR3 is made up of 14 amino acids. Germline CDR1 and CDR2: MDHEN and SYDVKM. With V trimmed by 8 bases and J by 3 bases, 9 bases remained unmatched. The CDR3 here is CASSRQGPSYEQYF. The CDR3 bases are TGTGCCAGCTCCCGACAGGGGCCCAGCTACGAGCAGTACTTC.

This clonotype showed up many times. The CDR3 protein is CASSPRHTGPYGYTF. CDR3 sequence (DNA): TGTGCCAGTAGTCCGCGACACACTGGCCCCTATGGCTACACCTTC. This sequence joins TRBV19 and TRBJ1-2; D unresolved. CDR3 length equals 15 residues. Germline V CDR1 and CDR2: LNHDA, SQIVND (reference sequence). V was clipped by 5 bases and J by 4 bases, with 17 bases between them.

The sample holds a few counts of this clonotype. The chain carries TRBV6-9 and TRBJ1-2; D uncertain. Germline V gives CDR1 MNHGY, CDR2 SVAAGI. The CDR3 spans 13 residues. The V gene lost 2 bases and the J gene lost 4 bases, with 8 bases spanning the gap. The CDR3 spells CASSYGPGYGYTF. The CDR3 region has the DNA TGTGCCAGCAGTTATGGTCCTGGCTATGGCTACACCTTC.

This clonotype was seen at least ten times. J is TRBJ1-6 and V is TRBV3-1; D gene ambiguous. There are 12 residues in the CDR3. Germline V gene data show CDR1 as LGHDT and CDR2 as YNNKEL (reference sequence). The V end was cut by 3 bases, the J end by 7 bases, with 4 bases between. Here the CDR3 reads CASSQGNSPLHF. DNA for the CDR3: TGTGCCAGCAGCCAGGGGAATTCACCCCTCCACTTT.

This clonotype was recorded a few times. The chain couples TRBV18 to TRBJ1-5; weak D call: TRBD1 (6 bases). The CDR3 is made up of 17 amino acids. Germline values: CDR1 KGHSH, CDR2 LQKENI. The germline V and J ends were trimmed by 3 bases and 2 bases, with 17 bases remaining between them. CDR3 sequence (DNA): TGTGCCAGCTCACCCAAGGGGCAGGGGATAGGCAATCAGCCCCAGCATTTT. Its translation: CASSPKGQGIGNQPQHF.

This clonotype was counted at least ten times. J is TRBJ1-2 and V is TRBV28; D gene ambiguous. The CDR3 has 12 amino acids. Between the trimmed V and J ends, which lost 3 bases and 7 bases, there was a span of 9 bases. Germline V gene data show CDR1 as MDHEN and CDR2 as SYDVKM. The DNA of the CDR3 is TGTGCCAGCAGTTTTGGAGGTCTTGGCTACACCTTC. This sequence encodes CASSFGGLGYTF.

This clonotype was seen a handful of times. This chain joins TRBV14 and TRBJ2-5; TRBD2 matches at 10 bases. The CDR3 totals 19 residues. Germline CDR1 reads SGHDN; CDR2 reads FVKESK. V was clipped by 1 base and J by 5 bases; unmatched bases: 16. CDR3 coding DNA: TGTGCCAGCAGCCAAGGCTCAGCGGGAGGGCCTTTGGTCCAGGAGACCCAGTACTTC. Translating it yields CASSQGSAGGPLVQETQYF.

This clonotype was counted only a few times. The rearrangement links TRBV28 to TRBJ1-3; no firm D call. The length of the CDR3 is 17 residues. In germline, CDR1 is MDHEN, CDR2 SYDVKM. The V gene lost 5 bases and the J gene lost 6 bases, with 23 bases spanning the gap. The CDR3 DNA is TGTGCCAGCAGTCTAAGGGCCATAGTATTTATCGAAAACACCATATATTTT. It specifies CASSLRAIVFIENTIYF.

The chain is built from TRBV7-2 and TRBJ2-2; D is tentatively TRBD1 or TRBD2 (6 bases each). This CDR3 spans 16 amino acids. V was pared by 5 bases and J by 4 bases, with 17 bases between. Per the germline V gene, CDR1 is SGHTA and CDR2 is FQGNSA. CDR3 DNA: TGTGCCAGCAGCGCAAACCGGGGGCCGAGCACCGGGGAGCTGTTTTTT. This codes for CASSANRGPSTGELFF.

In regard to this clonotype: This may be a read error, as it is one base from a much larger clone. The gene calls are TRBV2 and TRBJ2-3; D is uncertain. From germline, CDR1 is SNHLY and CDR2 FYNNEI. This CDR3 has 16 amino acids. The CDR3 loop is CASIEGMLQSTDTQYF. CDR3 DNA sequence: TGTGCCAGCATTGAAGGAATGCTGCAGAGCACAGATACGCAGTATTTT. The variable domain in full, completed from reference TRBV2 and TRBJ2-3, reads EPEVTQTPSHQVTQMGQEVILRCVPISNHLYFYWYRQILGQKVEFLVSFYNNEISEKSEIFDDQFSVERPDGSNFTLKIRSTKLEDSAMYFCASIEGMLQSTDTQYFGPGTRLTVL.

The chain carries TRBV30 and TRBJ1-3; D is undetermined. Looked up from germline, CDR1 is GTSNPN and CDR2 is SVGIG (reference sequence). V lost 0 bases to trimming and J lost 1 base, with 10 bases between them. The CDR3 extends over 15 amino acids. As DNA, the CDR3 is TGTGCCTGGAGTGTCGGAGGAGTTTCTGGAAACACCATATATTTT. This sequence encodes CAWSVGGVSGNTIYF.

This clonotype showed up just a few times. V is TRBV5-1 and J is TRBJ2-5; possibly TRBD1 or TRBD2 for D (5 bases each). V was clipped by 4 bases and J by 5 bases, with 15 bases between them. Germline V gene sequence: CDR1 SGHRS, CDR2 YFSETQ. The CDR3 sequence is 14 residues long. CDR3 residues: CASSMVGREETQYF. The CDR3 nucleotides are TGCGCCAGCAGCATGGTTGGCAGGGAGGAGACCCAGTACTTC.

The table lists this clonotype with many counts. This chain links TRBV28 with TRBJ2-7, with 7 bases identical to TRBD2. This CDR3 comprises 12 residues. The germline CDR1 and CDR2 sequences are MDHEN and SYDVKM. J was trimmed by 7 bases and V by 7 bases; bases with no gene match: 7. The CDR3 here is CASMRELREQYF. As DNA, the CDR3 is TGTGCCAGCATGCGGGAGCTCAGGGAGCAGTACTTC.